These T cell receptor beta chains were read from a single sample in a study of blood T cell repertoires in COVID-19. The protocol was immunoSEQ multiplex PCR, while the TCRdb copy is restricted to in-frame clones and leaves out a portion. The table includes some 65,000 clones, about 91% detected once. Sequencing input: peripheral blood. The receptors stem from a woman aged 80 or over with active COVID-19. The CDR3 runs from the conserved cysteine through the conserved F or W. D genes are given only for firm matches. Clone size is shown for a subset of rows, as once, few, many or a class of expanded clone.

D gene	V gene	clone size	J gene	CDR3 DNA	CDR3 protein
TRBD1	TRBV5-1	NA	TRBJ2-1	TGCGCCAGCAGCTCGTTACAGGGGAACAATGAGCAGTTCTTC	CASSSLQGNNEQFF
TRBD1	TRBV3-1/TRBV3-2	NA	TRBJ2-7	TGTGCCACCCCCAGGGGGGCAGGGGGCAAGTACGAGCAGTACTTC	CATPRGAGGKYEQYF
TRBD1	TRBV10-3	NA	TRBJ2-2	TGTGCCATCAGTGAATTTATACAGGGGGCCGGGGAGCTGTTTTTT	CAISEFIQGAGELFF
TRBD1	TRBV10-3	NA	TRBJ2-1	TGTGCCATCAGTGAGACGGTACCCGGGACAGGGGACAATGAGCAGTTCTTC	CAISETVPGTGDNEQFF
NA	TRBV30	NA	TRBJ1-1	TGTGCCTGGAGTCGGACAGTCATGAACACTGAAGCTTTCTTT	CAWSRTVMNTEAFF
TRBD1	TRBV10-3	few	TRBJ1-2	TGTGCCATCAGGATGGGACAGTACTATGGCTACACCTTC	CAIRMGQYYGYTF
TRBD1	TRBV4-1	NA	TRBJ2-7	TGCGCCAGCAGCCAGGCTTGGACAGGGGAAGCCTACGAGCAGTACTTC	CASSQAWTGEAYEQYF
NA	TRBV10-3	NA	TRBJ1-1	TGTGCCATCAGTGAGTCGGCAGGGGATCTGAACACTGAAGCTTTCTTT	CAISESAGDLNTEAFF
NA	TRBV7-8	NA	TRBJ2-2	TGTGCCAGCAGCTTAGCAGGGGGTTTAGGAGCGGTCCGGCTGTTTTTT	CASSLAGGLGAVRLFF
TRBD1	TRBV4-3	NA	TRBJ1-4	TGCGCCAGCAGCCGCCTATGGAGGGCCTTGACAGGGGCGGATGAAAAACTGTTTTTT	CASSRLWRALTGADEKLFF
NA	TRBV7-9	NA	TRBJ2-1	TGTGCCAGTCGTGGCGGGGCCTCCTACAATGAGCAGTTCTTC	CASRGGASYNEQFF
NA	TRBV5-1	NA	TRBJ2-7	TGCGCCAGCAGGGGAGGGGGGGCCTCCTACGAGCAGTACTTC	CASRGGGASYEQYF
TRBD1	TRBV11-2	NA	TRBJ1-1	TGTGCCAGCAGCACAAGCGGACAGGGGAACACTGAAGCTTTCTTT	CASSTSGQGNTEAFF
NA	TRBV6-1	NA	TRBJ2-7	TGTGCCAGCAGTGAACGCGGCTTCGAGCAGTACTTC	CASSERGFEQYF
NA	TRBV27	medium-sized	TRBJ1-4	TGTGCCAGCAGTACCCCGGGAGGGGGGGTCGGAAAACTGTTTTTT	CASSTPGGGVGKLFF
TRBD1	TRBV10-3	NA	TRBJ1-2	TGTGCCATCAGTGAGGTCTACGGAGTCGGGACAGGGGGCGCGGACTATGGCTACACCTTC	CAISEVYGVGTGGADYGYTF
NA	TRBV18	NA	TRBJ1-1	TGTGCCAGCTCACCGGTAGGGGAAAACACTGAAGCTTTCTTT	CASSPVGENTEAFF
TRBD2	TRBV5-4	NA	TRBJ2-4	TGTGCCAGCAGCCGCGGGGGGGCAAGTTCAGCCAAAAACATTCAGTACTTC	CASSRGGASSAKNIQYF
NA	TRBV7-2	NA	TRBJ1-4	TGTGCCAGCAGCTTACGGGCAACTAATGAAAAACTGTTTTTT	CASSLRATNEKLFF
TRBD1	TRBV15	NA	TRBJ1-2	TGTGCCACCAGCAGAGAGGGAGGACAGGGGCTCGGCTACACCTTC	CATSREGGQGLGYTF
NA	TRBV7-9	NA	TRBJ2-5	TGTGCCAGCAGCTTACGCCAGGGTTACCAAGAGACCCAGTACTTC	CASSLRQGYQETQYF
NA	TRBV2	NA	TRBJ2-1	TGTGCCAGCAGTGATCCAGGGGTTCGTGAGCAGTTCTTC	CASSDPGVREQFF
TRBD1	TRBV4-3	NA	TRBJ1-1	TGCGCCAGCAGCCAAGTCCGGGCGGGACAGATGTTGAACACTGAAGCTTTCTTT	CASSQVRAGQMLNTEAFF
TRBD1	TRBV6-6	NA	TRBJ2-3	TGTGCCAGCAGTCTGAGCTCGACAGGGTTAATCATGGGTACGCAGTATTTT	CASSLSSTGLIMGTQYF
TRBD1	TRBV4-3	NA	TRBJ2-3	TGCGCCAGCAGCCAAGGTTTGGACAGGGCAAGCACAGATACGCAGTATTTT	CASSQGLDRASTDTQYF
TRBD1	TRBV5-1	NA	TRBJ1-1	TGCGCCAGCAGCTTGGAGGGGGACAGCAACACTGAAGCTTTCTTT	CASSLEGDSNTEAFF
TRBD1	TRBV19	NA	TRBJ2-7	TGTGCCAGTAAACAGGGGGTTTCCTACGAGCAGTACTTC	CASKQGVSYEQYF
NA	TRBV19	NA	TRBJ2-3	TGTGCCAGTACCCAGGGGGGTACGCAGTATTTT	CASTQGGTQYF
TRBD1	TRBV16	NA	TRBJ1-5	TGTGCCAGCAGCGAGGACAGGCCGAATCAGCCCCAGCATTTT	CASSEDRPNQPQHF
NA	TRBV3-1/TRBV3-2	NA	TRBJ2-5	TGTGCCAGCAGCCAATCCCCCCAAAACGGTCTCACGAATGAGACCCAGTACTTC	CASSQSPQNGLTNETQYF
NA	TRBV19	NA	TRBJ1-6	TGTGCCAGTAGTATTCGGTCACAGGTCAGGAGTAATTCACCCCTCCACTTT	CASSIRSQVRSNSPLHF
TRBD2	TRBV7-6	NA	TRBJ2-2	TGTGCCAGCAGCTTAGGAATAGCGGGGGGGCCTCAAGGGGAGCTGTTTTTT	CASSLGIAGGPQGELFF
NA	TRBV28	NA	TRBJ1-4	TGTGCCAGCAAGCCCTGGTTGGTAAAGACAACTAATGAAAAACTGTTTTTT	CASKPWLVKTTNEKLFF
TRBD1	TRBV13	NA	TRBJ2-2	TGTGCCAGCAGCCTGGACAGGGCGAACACCGGGGAGCTGTTTTTT	CASSLDRANTGELFF
NA	TRBV19	NA	TRBJ2-2	TGTGCCAGTAGTCCTCAGGGGCGGGTAGACACCGGGGAGCTGTTTTTT	CASSPQGRVDTGELFF
NA	TRBV5-1	NA	TRBJ2-1	TGCGCCAGCAGCTTGGGAACTCAACGTGGCAATGAGCAGTTCTTC	CASSLGTQRGNEQFF
NA	TRBV4-3	NA	TRBJ1-6	TGCGCCAGCAGCCAAGAAGGGGGGGGACGGGTCTATAATTCACCCCTCCACTTT	CASSQEGGGRVYNSPLHF
TRBD1	TRBV5-1	NA	TRBJ1-1	TGCGCCAGCAGCCCGATGGGACAGGGATCCACTGAAGCTTTCTTT	CASSPMGQGSTEAFF
TRBD1	TRBV5-1	NA	TRBJ1-6	TGCGCCAGCAGCTTGGCAGGCAGGGGGAGGTCACCCCTCCACTTT	CASSLAGRGRSPLHF
NA	TRBV5-1	NA	TRBJ2-2	TGCGCCAGCAGCCCATCCGGACATCCCGCGAACACCGGGGAGCTGTTTTTT	CASSPSGHPANTGELFF
NA	TRBV29-1	NA	TRBJ1-2	TGCAGCGTCTTCACAGTAGACAACTATGGCTACACCTTC	CSVFTVDNYGYTF
NA	TRBV9	NA	TRBJ2-1	TGTGCCAGCAGCGTACGCGGGGACTCCTACAATGAGCAGTTCTTC	CASSVRGDSYNEQFF
NA	TRBV7-2	few	TRBJ1-2	TGTGCCAGCAGCTTAAGCAGGTCCTATGGCTACACCTTC	CASSLSRSYGYTF
NA	TRBV4-1	NA	TRBJ2-7	TGCGCCAGCAGCCAAGATAGGACTACTTACTCCTACGAGCAGTACTTC	CASSQDRTTYSYEQYF
TRBD2	TRBV20-1	NA	TRBJ2-5	TGCAGTGCCCCGGGGGGAGAGACCCAGTACTTC	CSAPGGETQYF
TRBD2	TRBV7-7	NA	TRBJ2-3	TGTGCTAGCAGCTTAGGCGAAGCGGGGGGCACAGATACGCAGTATTTT	CASSLGEAGGTDTQYF
TRBD2	TRBV5-1	NA	TRBJ2-7	TGCGCCAGCAGCTTGACTAGCGGGGCCGCCTACGAGCAGTACTTC	CASSLTSGAAYEQYF
TRBD2	TRBV7-2	NA	TRBJ2-1	TGTGCCAGCAGCTACCGTCCGGGGGGATACAATGAGCAGTTCTTC	CASSYRPGGYNEQFF
NA	TRBV28	few	TRBJ1-1	TGTGCCAGCAATTCGGGGGGAACTGAAGCTTTCTTT	CASNSGGTEAFF
TRBD2	TRBV9	NA	TRBJ2-3	TGTGCCAGCAGCGGCTCCGGGACTAGCGGGGGGTTCAGCACAGATACGCAGTATTTT	CASSGSGTSGGFSTDTQYF
NA	TRBV9	NA	TRBJ2-7	TGTGCCAGCAGCGTAGGACGGGATAGCTCCTACGAGCAGTACTTC	CASSVGRDSSYEQYF
NA	TRBV4-2	NA	TRBJ1-6	TGTGCCAGCAGCCAAGGGGGCAGGAACTCCTATAATTCACCCCTCCACTTT	CASSQGGRNSYNSPLHF
TRBD2	TRBV5-1	NA	TRBJ2-5	TGCGCCAGCAGCTTGGATCCCCTAGCGGGGGGGGAAGAGACCCAGTACTTC	CASSLDPLAGGEETQYF
NA	TRBV9	NA	TRBJ2-5	TGTGCCAGCAGCGTAGTGGGCGGGGGCCGCCGGGAGACCCAGTACTTC	CASSVVGGGRRETQYF
NA	TRBV18	NA	TRBJ2-2	TGTGCCAGCTCACGATTCCCAGGCCGCAACACCGGGGAGCTGTTTTTT	CASSRFPGRNTGELFF
NA	TRBV6-6	NA	TRBJ2-5	TGTGCCAGCACCCAAAGCCCAATGGAGACCCAGTACTTC	CASTQSPMETQYF
NA	TRBV19	NA	TRBJ2-1	TGTGCCAGTAGTCCGGTATCCTACAATGAGCAGTTCTTC	CASSPVSYNEQFF
NA	TRBV18	NA	TRBJ1-1	TGTGCCAGCTCACCGCTCCGAGGAGACGGTCCGACCTACACTGAAGCTTTCTTT	CASSPLRGDGPTYTEAFF
NA	TRBV28	NA	TRBJ1-2	TGTGCCAGCAGTTTAGGGGTCGATGGGGCTGGCTATGGCTACACCTTC	CASSLGVDGAGYGYTF